This T cell receptor beta chain was sequenced for a study of OX40 agonist ivuxolimab in advanced cancers. Generated by immunoSEQ multiplex PCR, the TCRdb table keeps only in-frame clones and is missing some. The table shows approximately 58,000 clones, with 84% occurring only once. The CDR3 covers 16 residues. CDR1 is SGHNT and CDR2 is YYREEE in the germline V gene (reference sequence). J was trimmed by 3 bases and V by 4 bases; bases with no gene match: 8. This receptor was taken from an adult with an advanced solid tumor such as melanoma, head and neck, liver or kidney cancer. Source: CD4+ or CD8+ T cells sorted from blood, taken in a trial of the OX40 agonist ivuxolimab. The gene calls are TRBV5-4 and TRBJ2-1; TRBD1 agrees at 9 bases. CDR3 nucleotides: TGTGCCAGCAGCGCTCCGGGACAGGGAATCTACAATGAGCAGTTCTTC. Amino acids: CASSAPGQGIYNEQFF.